Below are 20 T cell receptor gamma chains sequenced from a single sample in a study of γδ T cells in repeated Plasmodium falciparum infection. TCRdb redid clone calling on the multiplex PCR reads using CATT. The sample has around 25,000 gamma-chain clones, 3% seen once. Vgamma9/Vdelta2+ and Vdelta2-negative gammadelta T cells were flow-sorted from PBMC for bulk sequencing. The specimen was gamma-delta T cells from blood. The receptors were sampled from a pool of human donors (malaria-infected and uninfected, not separated).

A word on this clone: For this DNA, TCRdb reports the protein of a much larger clone, which diverges at residue 7, most likely from a read error; the protein presented here is translated directly from the DNA. The rearrangement uses TRGV9 and TRGJ1 or TRGJ2. The J gene is absent in TCRdb and was assigned here via DNA matching to germline. The junction had 9 bases not matched to a gene; V was cut back by 2 bases and J by 2 bases. The germline V gene has CDR1 GITISATS and CDR2 ISYDGTV (reference sequence). The CDR3 totals 15 residues. The CDR3 loop is CALWEAPLYYYKKLF. The CDR3 DNA sequence: TGTGCCTTGTGGGAGGCCCCTCTCTATTATTATAAGAAACTCTTT.

This clone was counted at least ten times. The V call is TRGV9, the J call TRGJ1 or TRGJ2. Trimming cost V 11 bases and J 3 bases; bases outside gene matches: 10. CDR3 length: 12 amino acids. Per germline, CDR1 GITISATS and CDR2 ISYDGTV (reference sequence). The CDR3 region is CACFNGYYKKLF. CDR3 bases: TGTGCCTGTTTTAACGGTTATTATAAGAAACTCTTT.

In regard to this clone: Translating this DNA gives a protein that differs at residue 11 from the TCRdb one, which belongs to a much larger clone; a read error is likely, and the protein shown is this translation. No J gene call was made, and the V gene is TRGV3. The CDR3 covers 13 residues. CDR1 is VTNTFY, CDR2 YDVSTARD, per germline (reference sequence). CDR3 protein: CATWDARVKERLF. The CDR3 nucleotides are TGTGCCACCTGGGACGCCAGGGTGAAGGAGAGACTCTTT.

There are many counts of this clone. TCRdb's entry gives the protein of a much larger clone, which mismatches this DNA's translation at residue 7, likely from a read error; the protein reported here is translated from the DNA. The chain is built from TRGV5 and TRGJ1 or TRGJ2. The J segment lost 5 bases and the V segment lost 1 base, leaving 2 bases of the junction unmatched. The germline V gene encodes CDR1 VINAFY and CDR2 YDVSNSKD. The CDR3 contains 12 residues. This CDR3 is CATWDSDYKKLF. DNA of the CDR3: TGTGCCACCTGGGACAGTGATTATAAGAAACTCTTT.

The table lists this clone with many counts. This may stem from a read error, because a much larger clone lies one nucleotide away. The rearrangement joins TRGV9 to TRGJ1 or TRGJ2. Germline CDR1 GITISATS, CDR2 ISYDGTV (reference sequence). V dropped 8 bases and J dropped 12; count of bases not matched to a gene: 7. The CDR3 covers 9 residues. The CDR3 region has the DNA TGTGCCTTGTTGGATAGGAAACTCTTT. It is translated as CALLDRKLF.

Remarks on this clone: This DNA translates differently at residue 3 from the TCRdb protein, which is that of a much larger clone; a read error is likely, and the protein shown is the DNA's own translation. V usage is TRGV9 and J usage is TRGJP2. TCRdb is silent on the J gene; assignment here came from matching the DNA to germline. This CDR3 comprises 14 residues. Germline V gives CDR1 GITISATS, CDR2 ISYDGTV (reference sequence). The DNA for the CDR3 is TGTGCCATGTGGACTTATAGTAGTGATTGGATCAAGACGTTT. This sequence encodes CAMWTYSSDWIKTF.

This clone was seen more than once but under ten times. TCRdb has a much larger clone's protein, which differs at residue 6 from the translation of this DNA, likely because of a read error; what is shown is the protein translated from the DNA. The chain links TRGV9 to TRGJ1 or TRGJ2. The J gene, left out of TCRdb, was set here by checking the DNA against germline. There are 20 residues in the CDR3. Looked up from germline, CDR1 is GITISATS and CDR2 is ISYDGTV (reference sequence). With 5 bases clipped from V and 6 bases from J, the junction kept 31 bases outside the gene matches. The CDR3 spells CALWGPNISPPTLDCYKKLF. The CDR3 bases are TGTGCCTTGTGGGGACCGAATATATCTCCTCCTACCTTGGATTGTTATAAGAAACTCTTT.

Many counts were recorded for this clone. The chain recombines TRGV8 with TRGJ1 or TRGJ2. This CDR3 has 12 residues. The germline V gene has CDR1 VENAVY and CDR2 YDSYNSRV. V gave up 6 bases and J gave up 3 bases; unmatched junction bases: 5. The CDR3 region has the DNA TGTGCCACCTGGAATTGTTATTATAAGAAACTCTTT. Translating gives CATWNCYYKKLF.

About this clone: This DNA's translation and the protein TCRdb lists, from a much larger clone, do not match at residue 9, likely due to a read error; the protein shown is translated from the DNA. This chain joins TRGV9 and TRGJP. Germline loops: CDR1 GITISATS, CDR2 ISYDGTV (reference sequence). Losses at the gene ends were 3 bases for V and 7 bases for J; bases not matched to a gene: 12. The CDR3 is 18 amino acids. The CDR3 sequence: CALWEPRDTELGKKIKVF. The CDR3 DNA reads as TGTGCCTTGTGGGAGCCCAGGGACACGGAGTTGGGCAAAAAAATCAAGGTATTT.

By share of the sample, this clone is medium-sized. This sequence joins TRGV9 and TRGJ1 or TRGJ2. CDR1 is GITISATS, CDR2 ISYDGTV, per germline (reference sequence). Unmatched junction bases numbered 6, after V lost 0 bases and J lost 4 bases. The CDR3 runs to 14 residues. The CDR3 reads CALWEVTDYYKKLF. The CDR3 DNA sequence: TGTGCCTTGTGGGAGGTGACGGACTATTATAAGAAACTCTTT.

Ten or more counts support this clone. This may be a read error, as it is one base from a much larger clone. V gene TRGV5 combines with J gene TRGJP1. The J gene, absent from TCRdb, was called here by matching the DNA to germline. Germline-derived CDR1 and CDR2 are VINAFY and YDVSNSKD. J lost 3 bases, V lost 3 bases, and 10 bases had no gene match. CDR3 length: 16 residues. This chain's CDR3 is CATWDGDLPTGWFKIF. The CDR3 DNA sequence: TGTGCCACCTGGGACGGAGATTTGCCCACTGGTTGGTTCAAGATATTT.

This clone has more than one count but fewer than ten. The protein recorded in TCRdb matches a much larger clone and deviates from this DNA's translation at residue 6, suggesting a read error; the protein here is obtained by translating the DNA. The rearrangement links TRGV9 to TRGJ1 or TRGJ2. This CDR3 comprises 14 residues. The germline CDR1 and CDR2 sequences are GITISATS and ISYDGTV (reference sequence). The V and J ends lost 6 bases and 0 bases, in that order; junction bases with no gene match: 8. The CDR3 DNA sequence: TGTGCCTTGTGGCGGCATTCGAATTATTATAAGAAACTCTTT. It yields the protein CALWRHSNYYKKLF.

Concerning this clone itself: This DNA's translation differs at residue 4 from TCRdb's protein, which comes from a much larger clone; a read error is likely, and the protein shown is translated from the DNA. The chain carries TRGV9 and TRGJP1. Because TCRdb records no J gene, it was assigned here through a match of the DNA to germline. The V gene's germline CDR1 is GITISATS and CDR2 ISYDGTV (reference sequence). CDR3 length equals 14 residues. CDR3 sequence reads: CALGEDATGWFKIF. The CDR3, as DNA: TGTGCCTTGGGGGAGGATGCCACTGGTTGGTTCAAGATATTT.

There are many counts of this clone. This probably arose from a read error, given a far larger clone one base away. The sample has other DNA sequences that encode this CDR3 too. As DNA, the CDR3 is TGTGCCTTGTGGGATGAAGAGTTGGGCAAAAAGATCAAGGTATTT. It translates to CALWDEELGKKIKVF. V and J are TRGV9 and TRGJP. CDR1 GITISATS and CDR2 ISYDGTV come from the germline V gene (reference sequence). CDR3 length equals 15 residues.

This clone turned up a few times. TCRdb assigns this DNA the protein of a much larger clone, which departs from its translation at residue 9; this likely reflects a read error, and the protein shown comes from translating the DNA. The chain combines TRGV4 with TRGJ1 or TRGJ2. The J gene was not available in TCRdb and was assigned here by matching the DNA to germline segments. The CDR3 extends over 14 amino acids. The J segment lost 5 bases and the V segment lost 1 base, leaving 8 bases of the junction unmatched. In germline, CDR1 is EGSTGY, CDR2 YDSYTSSV. CDR3 in DNA: TGTGCCACCTGGGATGGCAGGGGTCATTATAAGAAACTCTTT. This encodes CATWDGRGHYKKLF.

Concerning this clone itself: The TCRdb protein, from a much larger clone, departs from this DNA's translation at residue 11, likely by read error; the protein shown derives from the DNA. The same CDR3 is also encoded by other DNA sequences in this sample. The chain combines TRGV4 with TRGJP1. In the absence of a J gene in TCRdb, the DNA was matched to germline to assign it here. The germline gives CDR1 EGSTGY, CDR2 YDSYTSSV. The CDR3 is 15 residues long. In DNA, the CDR3 is TGTGCCACCTGGGGAATCTATACCACTGGTAGGTTCAAGATATTT. Its translation is CATWGIYTTGRFKIF.

There are a few counts of this clone. The translation of this DNA and the TCRdb protein of a much larger clone differ at residue 8, probably owing to a read error; the protein shown here is translated from the DNA. This chain uses TRGV9 with TRGJ1 or TRGJ2. The J gene was not available in TCRdb and was assigned here by matching the DNA to germline segments. The V gene's germline CDR1 is GITISATS and CDR2 ISYDGTV (reference sequence). The CDR3 loop spans 15 amino acids. The V segment lost 1 base and the J segment 7 bases; nucleotides outside the gene matches: 13. The CDR3: CALWEVREGRYKKLF. The DNA of the CDR3 is TGTGCCTTGTGGGAGGTACGCGAGGGTAGGTATAAGAAACTCTTT.

This clone was seen at least ten times. This likely reflects a read error, since a far larger clone is one base away. Distinct nucleotide sequences in the sample also encode this CDR3. The chain carries TRGV9 and TRGJP. Matching the DNA to germline supplied the J gene, which TCRdb does not give. CDR1 and CDR2 (germline): GITISATS, ISYDGTV (reference sequence). The CDR3 runs 17 residues. The CDR3: CALWEVREELGKKIKVF. As DNA, the CDR3 is TGTGCCTTGTGGGAGGTGCGGGAAGAGTTGGGCAAGAAAATCAAGGTATTT.

This clone was counted a few times. TCRdb has a much larger clone's protein, which differs at residue 3 from the translation of this DNA, likely because of a read error; what is shown is the protein translated from the DNA. The chain has TRGV9 and TRGJP. TCRdb does not report a J gene; here it was assigned by matching the DNA to germline references. Germline V lookup: CDR1 GITISATS, CDR2 ISYDGTV (reference sequence). The CDR3 contains 17 residues. The CDR3 loop is CASWEGTQELGKKIKVF. The CDR3 bases are TGTGCCTCGTGGGAGGGAACCCAAGAGTTGGGCAAAAAAATCAAGGTATTT.

Comment on this clone: For this DNA, TCRdb reports the protein of a much larger clone, which diverges at residue 2, most likely from a read error; the protein presented here is translated directly from the DNA. The CDR3 sequence is CTLWEFLKKLF. As DNA, the CDR3 is TGTACCTTGTGGGAGTTTTTAAAGAAACTCTTT. The rearrangement joins TRGV9 to TRGJ1 or TRGJ2. Here the J gene came from matching the DNA to germline, since TCRdb omits it. The germline V gene encodes CDR1 GITISATS and CDR2 ISYDGTV (reference sequence). This CDR3 spans 11 amino acids.